The entry below gives a single T cell receptor (beta chain) sequence along with its context. Its antigen is as yet unknown. Amplification of TCRalpha and TCRbeta cDNA involved two nested PCRs that ran for about 16 and 10 cycles. Following a re-call of the 5' RACE reads, TCRdb has one entry per CDR3 protein and lacks DNA. In all, the sample yields over 150,000 distinct CDR3 sequences. This sample was included in a study of monozygotic twins with inflammatory bowel disease. Whole-study results and caveats: Support for a single strong signal or clonotype associated with IBD was absent.

The CDR3 runs to 15 residues. Germline values: CDR1 MGHRA, CDR2 YSYEKL. The origin of this receptor is a human donor with ulcerative colitis or Crohn's disease, or a healthy co-twin of an affected twin (not recorded which). Sequences were obtained from blood. The chain employs TRBV4-1 and TRBJ2-2; TCRdb picks TRBD1, but there is no DNA to check that call. The CDR3 sequence: CASSNGQGGTGELFF.